The present T cell receptor (beta chain) was sequenced within a study of blood T cell repertoires in COVID-19 (TCRdb year 2020). Regarding the complete study: The collaborator samples originated in the United States, Italy and Spain and spanned the acute and convalescent phases of COVID-19. The material from the prospective study consisted of cDNA or gDNA derived from T cells, B-cell-depleted T cells, or PBMCs. Deeply sampled blood TCRbeta repertoires from subjects exposed to, actively infected with, or recovered from COVID-19 were included in the dataset. The repertoires were released in a freely available public database intended as a resource for research on the immune response to SARS-CoV-2. The samples were drawn from the first 160 participants of the ongoing ImmuneRACE study and from 1,254 subjects provided by 6 global collaborators. The sample metadata nearly always contained a de-identified subject ID, COVID-19 status, age in years and sex. Where HLA class I and class II types were available, the types were taken from metadata supplied by the sample provider, not from assay-based typing.

TCRbeta CDR3 regions were amplified from genomic DNA by means of the immunoSEQ Assay, a bias-controlled multiplex PCR. The source study handled its data this way. The number of nucleated cells in each sample was estimated from the amplification of reference gene primers within the assay. To quantify the absolute abundance of each unique TCRbeta CDR3 rearrangement, sequence reads were collapsed and filtered. For each sample, productive Simpson clonality was calculated by taking the square root of Simpson's diversity index across productive rearrangements. Not all clones reach the TCRdb copy of this immuneACCESS table, which keeps in-frame sequences only. Checked studies attribute under half of the gap to unresolved V genes and leave the rest unexplained. The V and J calls and clone size come from that table; D and trimming were worked out from the DNA. For this sample the table gives just over 350,000 clones, of which 80% to 90% were detected only once. The top ten clonotypes cover just over 7% of the sample.

One collaborating source in Seattle enrolled patients during active infection and followed them longitudinally through the course of disease. Collaborating institutions collected whole blood in K2EDTA tubes following their own protocols. For TCRbeta analysis, collaborators shipped samples in one of three forms: frozen whole blood, isolated PBMCs, or DNA extracted from either of those sample types. Relative to germline, V is 2 bases shorter and J is 5 bases shorter, with 15 bases between their ends. The CDR3 sequence holds 15 residues, the cysteine and phenylalanine included. The retained sequence is limited to the CDR3, 45 bases, with the frame set at the first base. Looking up the germline V gene yields CDR1 LGHNA and CDR2 YNFKEQ. Of note for this clone: Its antigen is not yet known. There are no base qualities to consult, and no much larger clone falls within one base.

Broad study findings and their caveats: The amount of clinical and demographic metadata varied by source and participant and was provided uncurated.

This clonotype was sampled from a woman aged 60 to 75 with COVID-19, enrolled during active disease. The sample consisted of peripheral blood. The chain employs TRBV4-2 and TRBJ2-5; TRBD2 could be the D gene, as 5 bases match. This receptor carries the CDR3 CASSQSGKLGETQYF. The nucleotide sequence is TGTGCCAGCAGCCAATCGGGAAAGTTGGGCGAGACCCAGTACTTC.